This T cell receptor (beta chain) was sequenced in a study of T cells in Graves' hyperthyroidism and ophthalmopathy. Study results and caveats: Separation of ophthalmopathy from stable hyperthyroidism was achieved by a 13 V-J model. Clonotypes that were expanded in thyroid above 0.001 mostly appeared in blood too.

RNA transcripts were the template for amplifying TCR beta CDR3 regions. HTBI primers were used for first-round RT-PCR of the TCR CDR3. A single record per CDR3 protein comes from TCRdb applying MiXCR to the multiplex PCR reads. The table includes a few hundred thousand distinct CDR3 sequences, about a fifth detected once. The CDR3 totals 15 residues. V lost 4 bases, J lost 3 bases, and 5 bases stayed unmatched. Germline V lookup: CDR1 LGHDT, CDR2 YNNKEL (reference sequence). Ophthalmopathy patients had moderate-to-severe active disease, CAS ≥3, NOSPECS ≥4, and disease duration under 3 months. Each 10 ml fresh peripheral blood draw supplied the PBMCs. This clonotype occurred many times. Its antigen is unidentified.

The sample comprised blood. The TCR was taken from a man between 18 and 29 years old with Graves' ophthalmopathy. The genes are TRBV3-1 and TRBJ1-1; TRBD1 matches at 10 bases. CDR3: CASSPTGGGDTEAFF. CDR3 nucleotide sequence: TGTGCCAGCAGCCCGACAGGGGGCGGGGACACTGAAGCTTTCTTT.